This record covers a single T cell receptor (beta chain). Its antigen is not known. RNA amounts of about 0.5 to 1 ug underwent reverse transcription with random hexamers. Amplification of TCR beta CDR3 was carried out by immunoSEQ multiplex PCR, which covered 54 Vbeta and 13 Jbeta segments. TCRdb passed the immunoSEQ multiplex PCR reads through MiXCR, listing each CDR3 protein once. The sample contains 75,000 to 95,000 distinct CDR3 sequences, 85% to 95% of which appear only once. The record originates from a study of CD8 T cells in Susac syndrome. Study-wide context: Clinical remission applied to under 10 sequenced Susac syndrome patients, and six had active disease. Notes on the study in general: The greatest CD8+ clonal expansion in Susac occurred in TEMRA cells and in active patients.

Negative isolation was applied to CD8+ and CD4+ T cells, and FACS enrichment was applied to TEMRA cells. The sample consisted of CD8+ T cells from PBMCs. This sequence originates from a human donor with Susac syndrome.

CDR3 residues: CSARGEVETQYF. CDR3 in DNA: TGCAGCGCCCGGGGGGAGGTAGAGACCCAGTACTTC. The rearrangement links TRBV29-1 to TRBJ2-5; 7 bases align to TRBD2. V dropped 7 bases and J dropped 4; count of bases not matched to a gene: 6. CDR1 and CDR2 from the germline V gene are SQVTM and ANQGSEA. The CDR3 covers 12 residues.